This T cell receptor beta chain was profiled in a study of blood T cell repertoires in COVID-19. Here immunoSEQ multiplex PCR was the method, and the copy in TCRdb shows in-frame clones only, minus some. This sample has about 200,000 clones, with about 89% found just once. V lost 3 bases to trimming and J lost 4 bases, with 7 bases between them. CDR1 is GTSNPN and CDR2 is SVGIG in the germline V gene (reference sequence). The CDR3 consists of 11 residues. The clonotype was recovered from a woman under 30 who had recovered from COVID-19. The chain joins TRBV30 to TRBJ2-7, with no clear D. The sample comprised PBMCs or T cells enriched from blood (not recorded which). The CDR3 loop is CAWSVRYEQYF. The CDR3 region has the DNA TGTGCCTGGAGCGTTCGGTACGAGCAGTACTTC.